This passage covers 2 T cell receptor beta chains from one sample sequenced in a study of cytomegalovirus exposure and HLA in healthy donors. Amplification used 60 Vbeta primers and 13 Jbeta primers. TCRdb's copy holds only in-frame clones and misses some; the assay was immunoSEQ multiplex PCR. In the table there are roughly 80,000 clones, 70% to 80% of which are singletons. Sequencing was done on a sample of PBMCs. Receptor source: a man aged 35 to 55 in good health and CMV-seronegative.

The chain joins TRBV27 to TRBJ1-5; 8 bases align to TRBD1. Germline V CDR1 and CDR2: MNHEY, SMNVEV (reference sequence). The CDR3 is 14 amino acids. With 10 bases clipped from V and 0 bases from J, the junction kept 5 bases outside the gene matches. The CDR3 DNA sequence: TGTGCCACCCAGGGGGCGAGTAGCAATCAGCCCCAGCATTTT. It codes for CATQGASSNQPQHF.

CDR3 DNA: TGCGCCAGCAGCTCCGGGGACAGGGCCCAGAAACTGTTTTTT. As protein: CASSSGDRAQKLFF. This chain connects TRBV5-1 to TRBJ1-4; 9 bases are shared with TRBD1. V was clipped by 3 bases and J by 11 bases; unmatched bases: 8. The CDR3 totals 14 residues. Germline V gene data show CDR1 as SGHRS and CDR2 as YFSETQ.